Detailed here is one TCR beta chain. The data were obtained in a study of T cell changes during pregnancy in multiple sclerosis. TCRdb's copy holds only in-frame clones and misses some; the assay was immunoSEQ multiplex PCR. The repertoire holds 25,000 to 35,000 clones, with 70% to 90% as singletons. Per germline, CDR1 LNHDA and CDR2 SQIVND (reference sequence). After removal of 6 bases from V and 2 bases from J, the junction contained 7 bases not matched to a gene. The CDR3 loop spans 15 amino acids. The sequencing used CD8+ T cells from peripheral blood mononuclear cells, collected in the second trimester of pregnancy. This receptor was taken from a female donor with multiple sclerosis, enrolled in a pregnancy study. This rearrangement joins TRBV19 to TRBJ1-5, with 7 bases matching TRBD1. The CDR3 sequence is CASSTDRWGNQPQHF. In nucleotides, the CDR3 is TGTGCCAGTAGCACGGACAGGTGGGGCAATCAGCCCCAGCATTTT.